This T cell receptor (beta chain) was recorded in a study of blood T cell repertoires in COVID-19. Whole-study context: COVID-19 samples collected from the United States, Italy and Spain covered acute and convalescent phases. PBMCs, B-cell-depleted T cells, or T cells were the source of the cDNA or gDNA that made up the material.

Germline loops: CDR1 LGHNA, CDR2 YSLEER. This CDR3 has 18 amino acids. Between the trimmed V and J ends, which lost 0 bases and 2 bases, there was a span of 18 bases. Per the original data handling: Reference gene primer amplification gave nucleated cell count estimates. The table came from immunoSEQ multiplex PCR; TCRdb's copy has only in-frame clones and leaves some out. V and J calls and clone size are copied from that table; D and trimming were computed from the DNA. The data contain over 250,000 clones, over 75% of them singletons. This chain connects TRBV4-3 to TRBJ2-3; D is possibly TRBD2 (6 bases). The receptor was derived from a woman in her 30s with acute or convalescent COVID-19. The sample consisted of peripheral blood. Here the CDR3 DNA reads TGCGCCAGCAGCCAAGATGCGGGCCAGGGAGGACTCACAGATACGCAGTATTTT. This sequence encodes CASSQDAGQGGLTDTQYF.